Listed here is a single T cell receptor beta chain. Its recognized antigen is unknown. This sample was taken from a study of CXCR3-negative and CXCR3-positive naive CD8 T cells (dated by TCRdb to about 2019). About the study as a whole: In total, around 150 million TRB reads were obtained, or roughly 1.5 +/- 0.3 million reads per library. Diversity and physicochemical repertoire analyses were performed on about a dozen donors pooled from two independent experiments. The TRBV-TRBJ cluster analysis covered naive subsets from a handful of donors and memory cells from 3 donors.

Via the germline V gene (reference sequence), CDR1 is DFQATT and CDR2 SNEGSKA. From the cysteine up to the phenylalanine, the CDR3 has a length of 13 residues. DNA was not recorded. Sequenced using a NextSeq 550. The Human TCR Profiling Kit (MiLaboratory) was used to prepare UMI-labeled 5' RACE TRB cDNA libraries. cDNA synthesis used the entire amount of extracted RNA, and PCR amplification then used the entire amount of cDNA produced. Libraries were prepared in parallel using an identical number of PCR cycles. The paper's processing steps were these. With a requirement of at least two reads per UMI, MIGEC and MiXCR extracted about 50,000 +/- 10,000 unique UMI-labeled TRB cDNA molecules per library. On average, approximately 40,000 +/- 10,000 functional in-frame TRB CDR3 nucleotide clonotypes lacking stop codons were found per library. After downsampling to 5000 UMI-labeled TRB molecules per sample, diversity metrics, including normalized Shannon-Wiener and Chao1, were computed in VDJtools. VDJtools was used to calculate clonotype-size-weighted physicochemical properties of the central five CDR3 residues, namely interaction energy, strength, volume and Kidera factor 4. The reads, reprocessed by TCRdb, yield one row per CDR3 protein sequence and no DNA. The V and J calls come from TCRdb's annotation, not from the publication. This specimen's table enumerates fewer than 95,000 distinct CDR3 sequences. The top ten clonotypes cover around 1% of the sample.

For every CD8+ T cell subset, 250,000 to 300,000 cells were flow-sorted straight into RLT lysis buffer, and each subset was sorted in triplicate. To exclude memory contaminants, naive CD8+ T cells were stringently defined as CD45RO-CCR7+CD27+CD95-. Standard density gradient centrifugation was used to isolate peripheral blood mononuclear cells from buffy coats. A FACSAria III was used to flow-sort naive CXCR3-negative and CXCR3-positive CD8+ T cells. Total RNA was extracted from sorted cells using an RNeasy Mini Kit. The paper's findings and limits, for the study overall: Because CXCR3 expression was partially decreased after cryopreservation, freshly isolated PBMCs were used for most assays. Both naive subsets had comparably high repertoire diversity, while memory CD8+ T cells had much lower repertoire diversity. Compared with CXCR3-negative naive cells, CXCR3-positive naive cells had TRB CDR3s with higher hydrophobicity (lower Kidera factor 4), lower energy, and higher strength and volume indices. Similar TRBV-TRBJ usage was shown by naive CXCR3-negative and CXCR3-positive cells from the same donor, whereas distinct patterns were shown by memory cells. Because surface CD5, which has been linked to self-reactivity in mice, was comparable between naive subsets, TCR interaction strength was also inferred from TRB CDR3 physicochemical properties.

The clonotype comes from a human donor in good health. Some clones in this sample may be carry-over from other donors' samples. Sequencing input: naive CXCR3- CD8+ T cells from blood. Read against the paper, the sample's cell subset or site label means: CD45RO-CCR7+CD27+CD95- naive CD8+ T cells lacking CXCR3 (TNR3-). The sequence links TRBV20-1 to TRBJ2-7; TCRdb outputs TRBD1, but without DNA this stays unchecked. The CDR3 has the sequence CSVTGEPIYEQYF.